The 24 T cell receptor beta chains given below trace back to one sample, sequenced in a study of shared clonotypes between healthy human individuals. Produced via immunoSEQ multiplex PCR; TCRdb's table is partial and in-frame only. The sample lists around 500,000 clones, over 70% occurring once. The sequencing input was PBMCs. The origin of the receptors is a woman aged 40 to 50 in good health. Some clones in this sample may be carry-over from other donors' samples.

The chain combines TRBV5-6 with TRBJ2-5; TRBD1 matches at 9 bases. Germline-derived CDR1 and CDR2 are SGHDT and YYEEEE. V shed 1 base and J 5 bases; nucleotides not matched to a gene: 6. The CDR3 has 15 amino acids. DNA for the CDR3: TGTGCCAGCAGCTTGCGGGACAGGGTTGGGGAGACCCAGTACTTC. It encodes CASSLRDRVGETQYF. The variable domain in full, completed from reference TRBV5-6 and TRBJ2-5, reads DAGVTQSPTHLIKTRGQQVTLRCSPKSGHDTVSWYQQALGQGPQFIFQYYEEEERQRGNFPDRFSGHQFPNYSSELNVNALLLGDSALYLCASSLRDRVGETQYFGPGTRLLVL.

As regards this clone: This likely reflects a read error, since a far larger clone is one base away. In the same sample, other DNA sequences code for this CDR3. The rearrangement links TRBV2 to TRBJ2-2; D might be TRBD2 (5 bases). Germline V gene sequence: CDR1 SNHLY, CDR2 FYNNEI. This CDR3 spans 14 amino acids. Here the CDR3 DNA reads TGTGCCAGCAGTGAAGGTCGATCCACCGGGGAGCTGTTCTTT. It codes for CASSEGRSTGELFF.

Only a few counts were recorded for this clone. The V gene is TRBV6-5, the J gene TRBJ2-2, with 10 bases identical to TRBD1. The CDR3 totals 14 residues. Germline CDR1 and CDR2: MNHEY and SVGAGI. The V segment lost 10 bases and the J segment 6 bases; nucleotides outside the gene matches: 8. The CDR3 here is CATQPGQGSGELFF. The CDR3 DNA reads as TGTGCCACCCAGCCGGGACAGGGGTCCGGGGAGCTGTTTTTT.

This clone appeared a few times. The chain couples TRBV2 to TRBJ2-7; 8 bases match TRBD1. CDR3 length: 15 residues. From germline, CDR1 is SNHLY and CDR2 FYNNEI. The V gene end was trimmed by 7 bases and the J gene end by 0 bases; junction bases not matched to a gene: 8. The CDR3 DNA follows: TGTGCCAGCACCCTACAGGGGGTCCACTCCTACGAGCAGTACTTC. Protein: CASTLQGVHSYEQYF. The full variable domain, rest sourced from reference TRBV2 and TRBJ2-7, is EPEVTQTPSHQVTQMGQEVILRCVPISNHLYFYWYRQILGQKVEFLVSFYNNEISEKSEIFDDQFSVERPDGSNFTLKIRSTKLEDSAMYFCASTLQGVHSYEQYFGPGTRLTVT.

This clone was detected many times. J is TRBJ1-2 and V is TRBV19, with 9 bases identical to TRBD1. The germline gives CDR1 LNHDA, CDR2 SQIVND (reference sequence). Germline trimming cut 7 bases from V and 3 bases from J; bases unmatched to any gene: 6. The CDR3 contains 14 residues. CDR3 region: CASTGQGVHYGYTF. DNA of the CDR3: TGTGCCAGTACGGGACAGGGAGTGCACTATGGCTACACCTTC.

The chain couples TRBV7-7 to TRBJ2-5, with unresolved D. The CDR3 spans 13 residues. With 1 base removed from V and 3 bases from J, the gap between germline ends came to 6 bases. Germline V gene sequence: CDR1 SSHAT, CDR2 FNYEAQ (reference sequence). As DNA, the CDR3 is TGTGCCAGCAGCTTAGATGGAAAAGAGACCCAGTACTTC. This gives the protein CASSLDGKETQYF. The full variable domain, its missing parts supplied by reference TRBV7-7 and TRBJ2-5, is GAGVSQSPRYKVTKRGQDVTLRCDPISSHATLYWYQQALGQGPEFLTYFNYEAQPDKSGLPSDRFSAERPEGSISTLTIQRTEQRDSAMYRCASSLDGKETQYFGPGTRLLVL.

The rearrangement joins TRBV10-3 to TRBJ1-1, with D possibly matching TRBD1 (6 bases). The germline V gene has CDR1 ENHRY and CDR2 SYGVKD. This CDR3 contains 12 residues. The CDR3 nucleotides read TGTGCTGCAGGGGTGGGGAACACTGAAGCTTTCTTT. Translated, it gives CAAGVGNTEAFF.

This chain joins TRBV18 and TRBJ2-7, with unresolved D. There are 14 residues in the CDR3. V lost 3 bases, J lost 5 bases, and 14 bases lay in between. Germline V gives CDR1 KGHSH, CDR2 LQKENI. This CDR3 reads CASSPARAEHEQYF. The DNA for the CDR3 is TGTGCCAGCTCACCGGCCCGGGCCGAGCACGAGCAGTACTTC.

The V and J genes are TRBV25-1 and TRBJ1-2; maybe TRBD1 (5 bases). Germline values: CDR1 MGHDK, CDR2 SYGVNS. The CDR3 consists of 16 residues. Trimming took off 10 bases at V and 4 bases at J, with 25 bases between the two ends. The CDR3 loop reads CANYLGGNALGYGYTF. The CDR3 region has the DNA TGTGCCAACTACCTGGGGGGGAATGCTTTGGGCTATGGCTACACCTTC.

The chain uses TRBV4-2 and TRBJ2-7; TRBD2 matches 7 bases. With 1 base clipped from V and 1 base from J, the junction kept 4 bases outside the gene matches. The CDR3 loop spans 15 amino acids. Germline V CDR1 and CDR2: LGHNA, YNFKEQ. The CDR3, as DNA: TGTGCCAGCAGCCAAGGGGCGGGAGAGTCCTACGAGCAGTACTTC. Protein product: CASSQGAGESYEQYF.

The chain has TRBV5-6 and TRBJ1-2; perhaps TRBD1 as D (6 bases). The CDR3 runs to 16 residues. V lost 4 bases and J 0 bases, leaving 16 bases between the germline ends. Per germline, CDR1 SGHDT and CDR2 YYEEEE. The CDR3 sequence: CASSPVGGPANYGYTF. For the CDR3, the DNA is TGTGCCAGCAGCCCCGTAGGGGGGCCAGCTAACTATGGCTACACCTTC. The entire variable domain, with the rest obtained from reference TRBV5-6 and TRBJ1-2, is as follows: DAGVTQSPTHLIKTRGQQVTLRCSPKSGHDTVSWYQQALGQGPQFIFQYYEEEERQRGNFPDRFSGHQFPNYSSELNVNALLLGDSALYLCASSPVGGPANYGYTFGSGTRLTVV.

V is TRBV29-1 and J is TRBJ1-5; tentative D call: TRBD1 (5 bases). Trimming shortened V by 1 base and J by 3 bases, and 7 bases separated the two germline ends. The germline CDR1 and CDR2 sequences are SQVTM and ANQGSEA. The CDR3 consists of 13 residues. The CDR3 sequence: CSVEVQVNQPQHF. The DNA of the CDR3 is TGCAGCGTTGAAGTACAGGTCAATCAGCCCCAGCATTTT.

This chain uses TRBV7-8 with TRBJ2-1, with TRBD2 matching 9 bases. J was trimmed by 9 bases and V by 1 base; bases with no gene match: 10. In germline, CDR1 is SGHVS, CDR2 FQNEAQ. The CDR3 contains 16 residues. The CDR3 sequence is CASSLGVAGALGEQFF. CDR3 DNA: TGTGCCAGCAGCTTAGGGGTAGCGGGGGCCCTCGGTGAGCAGTTCTTC.

The sample holds one count of this clone. The rearrangement uses TRBV28 and TRBJ2-6, with no clear D. V dropped 1 base and J dropped 1 base, with 5 bases sitting between them. The CDR3 has 15 residues. Germline V gene data show CDR1 as MDHEN and CDR2 as SYDVKM. CDR3 bases: TGTGCCAGCAGTTTATTGGAATCTGGGGCCAACGTCCTGACTTTC. It translates to CASSLLESGANVLTF.

The V call is TRBV19, the J call TRBJ2-3; 10 positions match TRBD1. V trimming: 5 bases; J trimming: 3 bases; junction bases outside the gene matches: 5. Germline V gene lookup returns CDR1 LNHDA and CDR2 SQIVND (reference sequence). The CDR3 contains 15 residues. This CDR3 reads CASSPRTGGTDTQYF. Here the CDR3 DNA reads TGTGCCAGTAGTCCCAGGACAGGGGGAACAGATACGCAGTATTTT.

The V gene is TRBV27, the J gene TRBJ1-1, with D maybe TRBD1 (6 bases). V lost 6 bases and J 0 bases, leaving 14 bases between the germline ends. The CDR3 loop spans 15 amino acids. CDR1 MNHEY and CDR2 SMNVEV come from the germline V gene (reference sequence). CDR3 region: CASSPHRALNTEAFF. The CDR3 nucleotides are TGTGCCAGCAGCCCCCACAGGGCCCTGAACACTGAAGCTTTCTTT.

The gene calls are TRBV9 and TRBJ1-2; D not resolved. Deletions cut 2 bases from V and 8 bases from J, with 22 bases between. The germline CDR1 and CDR2 sequences are SGDLS and YYNGEE. The CDR3 has 16 amino acids. CDR3 loop: CASSVRGQSDLGGYTF. The CDR3 DNA reads as TGTGCCAGCAGCGTGAGAGGTCAAAGTGACCTCGGGGGCTACACCTTC. The full variable domain, completed using reference TRBV9 and TRBJ1-2, is DSGVTQTPKHLITATGQRVTLRCSPRSGDLSVYWYQQSLDQGLQFLIQYYNGEERAKGNILERFSAQQFPDLHSELNLSSLELGDSALYFCASSVRGQSDLGGYTFGSGTRLTVV.

A single count supports this clone. This chain uses TRBV19 with TRBJ2-3; D possibly corresponds to TRBD1 (6 bases). Germline CDR1 and CDR2: LNHDA and SQIVND (reference sequence). The CDR3 covers 16 residues. V was cut by 10 bases and J by 0 bases, with 20 bases left in between. In DNA, the CDR3 is TGTGCCATTTGGATCAAGGGGGTGCCTAGCACAGATACGCAGTATTTT. The encoded protein is CAIWIKGVPSTDTQYF.

The chain couples TRBV4-2 to TRBJ2-3, with 7 positions matching TRBD1. The germline V gene has CDR1 LGHNA and CDR2 YNFKEQ. The CDR3 contains 15 residues. V lost 5 bases, J lost 0 bases, and 5 bases stayed unmatched. DNA for the CDR3: TGTGCCAGCAGCGTGCCGGGACAGAGCACAGATACGCAGTATTTT. Translation: CASSVPGQSTDTQYF.

This clone was counted at least ten times. The chain recombines TRBV4-1 with TRBJ2-2, with 10 bases identical to TRBD1. The V gene's germline CDR1 is MGHRA and CDR2 YSYEKL. With V trimmed by 3 bases and J by 2 bases, 6 bases remained unmatched. The length of the CDR3 is 17 residues. DNA of the CDR3: TGCGCCAGCAGCCAGTCCGGGACAGGGGTTAACACCGGGGAGCTGTTTTTT. This sequence encodes CASSQSGTGVNTGELFF.

This clone has a single count. This is likely an artifact of a read error, given a far larger clone one base away. The same CDR3 can be traced to other DNA sequences in this sample. V gene TRBV7-9 combines with J gene TRBJ2-1, with D unclear. The CDR3 is 11 residues long. CDR1 is SEHNR and CDR2 is FQNEAQ in the germline V gene (reference sequence). V dropped 5 bases and J dropped 2 bases, with 1 base sitting between them. CDR3 residues: CASSPYNEQFF. In DNA form, the CDR3 reads TGTGCCAGCAGCCCCTACAATGAGCAGTTCTTC.

V and J are TRBV28 and TRBJ1-1, with 9 bases lining up with TRBD1. Germline V gene data show CDR1 as MDHEN and CDR2 as SYDVKM. V lost 0 bases, J lost 3 bases, and 8 bases stayed unmatched. The CDR3 runs to 17 residues. The CDR3 protein is CASSLWGQGGLYTEAFF. The CDR3 DNA is TGTGCCAGCAGTTTATGGGGACAGGGCGGATTGTACACTGAAGCTTTCTTT.

This clone occurred a few times. The genes are TRBV6-6 and TRBJ1-5; perhaps TRBD1 as D (6 bases). The V gene's germline CDR1 is MNHNY and CDR2 SVGAGI (reference sequence). Trimming cost V 7 bases and J 2 bases, with 15 bases left between them. The CDR3 spans 15 residues. In nucleotides, the CDR3 is TGTGCCAGCACCCGAGGGGGAATCGGCAATCAGCCCCAGCATTTT. As protein: CASTRGGIGNQPQHF.

The V and J genes are TRBV10-3 and TRBJ2-7, with TRBD2 matching 11 bases. This CDR3 contains 15 residues. CDR1 and CDR2 (germline): ENHRY, SYGVKD. The trim removed 6 bases at V and 5 bases at J, leaving 9 bases unmatched. CDR3 protein: CAIRRSGRAFDEQYF. For the CDR3, the DNA is TGTGCCATCAGACGTAGCGGGAGGGCTTTTGACGAGCAGTACTTC.